A selection of T cell receptor beta chains follows, all from one sample in a study of blood T cell repertoires in COVID-19. The method was immunoSEQ multiplex PCR; TCRdb's version includes in-frame clones alone and lacks a portion of them. The repertoire holds 140,000 to 150,000 clones, under 90% seen once, with 35% to 55% in the top ten. Sequencing used peripheral blood. Receptors originate from a human donor in a cohort sampled during active COVID-19. Each CDR3 is given with its conserved first and last residue. D genes are given only for firm matches. Some rows have no size entry. The others give once, few or many, or a class for an expanded clone.

v_call: TRBV5-1
d_call: NA
j_call: TRBJ1-1
clone_size: NA
cdr3_aa: CASSSTGLNTEAFF
cdr3_nt: TGCGCCAGCAGCTCCACAGGTTTGAACACTGAAGCTTTCTTT

v_call: TRBV28
d_call: NA
j_call: TRBJ1-2
clone_size: few
cdr3_aa: CASTDSTNYGYTF
cdr3_nt: TGTGCCAGCACCGACAGTACTAACTATGGCTACACCTTC

v_call: TRBV7-2
d_call: NA
j_call: TRBJ1-3
clone_size: few
cdr3_aa: CASSTNSGNTIYF
cdr3_nt: TGTGCCAGCAGCACAAACTCTGGAAACACCATATATTTT

v_call: TRBV6-5
d_call: TRBD1
j_call: TRBJ1-5
clone_size: NA
cdr3_aa: CASSGDSPPQHF
cdr3_nt: TGTGCCAGCAGCGGGGACAGCCCGCCCCAGCATTTT

v_call: TRBV5-6
d_call: NA
j_call: TRBJ2-5
clone_size: NA
cdr3_aa: CASSLMGLQETQYF
cdr3_nt: TGTGCCAGCAGCTTGATGGGGCTCCAAGAGACCCAGTACTTC

v_call: TRBV5-5
d_call: TRBD1
j_call: TRBJ1-2
clone_size: NA
cdr3_aa: CASSLRRQGVGYGYTF
cdr3_nt: TGTGCCAGCAGCTTACGGCGGCAGGGGGTGGGGTATGGCTACACCTTC

v_call: TRBV7-9
d_call: TRBD1
j_call: TRBJ1-1
clone_size: few
cdr3_aa: CASSTLGQGYTEAFF
cdr3_nt: TGTGCCAGCAGCACCCTGGGACAGGGATACACTGAAGCTTTCTTT

v_call: TRBV6-5
d_call: NA
j_call: TRBJ1-1
clone_size: NA
cdr3_aa: CASSYSTAGVTEAFF
cdr3_nt: TGTGCCAGCAGTTACTCGACGGCAGGGGTAACTGAAGCTTTCTTT

v_call: TRBV19
d_call: NA
j_call: TRBJ2-6
clone_size: NA
cdr3_aa: CASKLRLGSNVLTF
cdr3_nt: TGTGCCAGTAAACTCCGTCTCGGTTCCAACGTCCTGACTTTC

v_call: TRBV11-3
d_call: TRBD2
j_call: TRBJ2-1
clone_size: NA
cdr3_aa: CASNLGLEKNEQFF
cdr3_nt: TGTGCCAGCAACCTGGGACTAGAGAAAAATGAGCAGTTCTTC

v_call: TRBV9
d_call: NA
j_call: TRBJ1-5
clone_size: once
cdr3_aa: CASSPSGCGKRQPQHF
cdr3_nt: TGTGCCAGCAGCCCGAGTGGCTGCGGTAAAAGGCAGCCCCAGCATTTT

v_call: TRBV7-9
d_call: TRBD2
j_call: TRBJ2-1
clone_size: NA
cdr3_aa: CASSFPTSGRVHNEQFF
cdr3_nt: TGTGCCAGCAGCTTCCCGACTAGCGGGAGGGTCCACAATGAGCAGTTCTTC

v_call: TRBV7-8
d_call: NA
j_call: TRBJ1-1
clone_size: NA
cdr3_aa: CASSWGVRTNTEAFF
cdr3_nt: TGTGCCAGCAGCTGGGGAGTTAGAACGAACACTGAAGCTTTCTTT

v_call: TRBV30
d_call: NA
j_call: TRBJ1-3
clone_size: NA
cdr3_aa: CAWIPNQGWSGNTIYF
cdr3_nt: TGTGCCTGGATCCCCAATCAGGGGTGGTCTGGAAACACCATATATTTT

v_call: TRBV2
d_call: TRBD2
j_call: TRBJ2-1
clone_size: NA
cdr3_aa: CASSPGTSQFF
cdr3_nt: TGTGCCAGCAGTCCCGGGACTAGCCAGTTCTTC

v_call: TRBV6-2/TRBV6-3
d_call: NA
j_call: TRBJ1-5
clone_size: NA
cdr3_aa: CASSYSSRGKGPQHF
cdr3_nt: TGTGCCAGCAGTTACTCGAGTAGAGGGAAAGGGCCCCAGCATTTT

v_call: TRBV15
d_call: TRBD2
j_call: TRBJ2-5
clone_size: NA
cdr3_aa: CATSRDYSGGAKETQYF
cdr3_nt: TGTGCCACCAGCAGAGATTACAGCGGGGGGGCAAAAGAGACCCAGTACTTC

v_call: TRBV18
d_call: NA
j_call: TRBJ2-7
clone_size: few
cdr3_aa: CASSPRNTGYEQYF
cdr3_nt: TGTGCCAGCTCACCAAGGAACACAGGTTACGAGCAGTACTTC

v_call: TRBV18
d_call: TRBD2
j_call: TRBJ2-5
clone_size: NA
cdr3_aa: CASSPRGGETQYF
cdr3_nt: TGTGCCAGCTCACCACGCGGGGGAGAGACCCAGTACTTC

v_call: TRBV7-2
d_call: TRBD1
j_call: TRBJ1-1
clone_size: NA
cdr3_aa: CASSSLQGGDTEAFF
cdr3_nt: TGTGCCAGCAGCTCGCTACAGGGGGGCGACACTGAAGCTTTCTTT

v_call: TRBV3-1/TRBV3-2
d_call: TRBD2
j_call: TRBJ2-1
clone_size: once
cdr3_aa: CASSPRLAGAPGEQFF
cdr3_nt: TGTGCCAGCAGCCCCCGACTAGCGGGAGCCCCCGGTGAGCAGTTCTTC

v_call: TRBV6-5
d_call: NA
j_call: TRBJ1-2
clone_size: NA
cdr3_aa: CASKKGGTYGYTF
cdr3_nt: TGTGCCAGCAAGAAGGGCGGGACCTATGGCTACACCTTC

v_call: TRBV29-1
d_call: NA
j_call: TRBJ2-3
clone_size: once
cdr3_aa: CSVDPGVGTDTQYF
cdr3_nt: TGCAGCGTTGACCCAGGGGTGGGCACAGATACGCAGTATTTT

v_call: TRBV18
d_call: TRBD1
j_call: TRBJ1-4
clone_size: NA
cdr3_aa: CASSPGWTGESYEKLFF
cdr3_nt: TGTGCCAGCTCACCAGGGTGGACAGGGGAATCGTATGAAAAACTGTTTTTT

v_call: TRBV19
d_call: NA
j_call: TRBJ2-1
clone_size: NA
cdr3_aa: CASSIAWGVGEQFF
cdr3_nt: TGTGCCAGTAGTATTGCATGGGGGGTGGGTGAGCAGTTCTTC

v_call: TRBV11-2
d_call: NA
j_call: TRBJ2-3
clone_size: NA
cdr3_aa: CASSFGLELAGTDTQYF
cdr3_nt: TGTGCCAGCAGCTTTGGGTTGGAGCTAGCCGGCACAGATACGCAGTATTTT

v_call: TRBV9
d_call: TRBD2
j_call: TRBJ2-2
clone_size: NA
cdr3_aa: CASSGLLAGGTGELFF
cdr3_nt: TGTGCCAGCAGCGGGCTACTAGCGGGAGGGACCGGGGAGCTGTTTTTT

v_call: TRBV9
d_call: TRBD1
j_call: TRBJ2-1
clone_size: NA
cdr3_aa: CASSVLVTGDEQFF
cdr3_nt: TGTGCCAGCAGCGTACTGGTGACAGGGGATGAGCAGTTCTTC

v_call: TRBV6-5
d_call: TRBD2
j_call: TRBJ2-5
clone_size: NA
cdr3_aa: CASLGTRGAQYF
cdr3_nt: TGTGCCAGCCTCGGGACTAGGGGGGCCCAGTACTTC

v_call: TRBV4-3
d_call: TRBD1
j_call: TRBJ2-5
clone_size: few
cdr3_aa: CASSQGGQAETQYF
cdr3_nt: TGCGCCAGCAGCCAAGGGGGACAGGCAGAGACCCAGTACTTC

v_call: TRBV19
d_call: NA
j_call: TRBJ2-1
clone_size: NA
cdr3_aa: CASSIGPSALNEQFF
cdr3_nt: TGTGCCAGTAGTATAGGGCCTAGCGCCCTCAATGAGCAGTTCTTC

v_call: TRBV7-9
d_call: TRBD1
j_call: TRBJ2-3
clone_size: NA
cdr3_aa: CASRGTGGARRHF
cdr3_nt: TGTGCCAGCAGGGGGACAGGGGGCGCCAGGAGGCATTTT

v_call: TRBV19
d_call: NA
j_call: TRBJ1-1
clone_size: NA
cdr3_aa: CASSMAAGLGNTEAFF
cdr3_nt: TGTGCCAGTAGTATGGCTGCAGGGCTGGGGAACACTGAAGCTTTCTTT

v_call: TRBV7-6
d_call: TRBD2
j_call: TRBJ2-2
clone_size: many
cdr3_aa: CASSLRGGRAFVGELFF
cdr3_nt: TGTGCCAGCAGCTTAAGAGGAGGGAGGGCCTTCGTCGGGGAGCTGTTTTTT

v_call: TRBV5-4
d_call: NA
j_call: TRBJ1-4
clone_size: NA
cdr3_aa: CASSSGVLGEEKLFF
cdr3_nt: TGTGCCAGCAGCTCGGGGGTCCTAGGAGAAGAAAAACTGTTTTTT

v_call: TRBV7-2
d_call: TRBD1
j_call: TRBJ2-7
clone_size: NA
cdr3_aa: CASNPSQGAGEQYF
cdr3_nt: TGTGCCAGCAACCCATCCCAGGGGGCAGGGGAGCAGTACTTC

v_call: TRBV19
d_call: NA
j_call: TRBJ2-2
clone_size: NA
cdr3_aa: CASSLNSQGYGELFF
cdr3_nt: TGTGCCAGTAGTCTGAACTCGCAGGGTTACGGGGAGCTGTTTTTT

v_call: TRBV14
d_call: TRBD1
j_call: TRBJ2-6
clone_size: NA
cdr3_aa: CASSPRQGSSGANVLTF
cdr3_nt: TGTGCCAGCAGCCCTCGACAGGGGAGCTCTGGGGCCAACGTCCTGACTTTC

v_call: TRBV19
d_call: TRBD1
j_call: TRBJ1-2
clone_size: NA
cdr3_aa: CASSVRDRGLGGYTF
cdr3_nt: TGTGCCAGTAGTGTCCGGGACAGGGGTCTCGGTGGCTACACCTTC

v_call: TRBV28
d_call: NA
j_call: TRBJ2-6
clone_size: NA
cdr3_aa: CASTGGGANVLTF
cdr3_nt: TGTGCCAGCACCGGAGGTGGGGCCAACGTCCTGACTTTC

v_call: TRBV7-9
d_call: NA
j_call: TRBJ2-1
clone_size: NA
cdr3_aa: CASSLLQPAYNEQFF
cdr3_nt: TGTGCCAGCAGCTTATTACAGCCAGCCTACAATGAGCAGTTCTTC

v_call: TRBV18
d_call: NA
j_call: TRBJ1-3
clone_size: once
cdr3_aa: CASSSQGEGNTIYF
cdr3_nt: TGTGCCAGCTCATCTCAAGGAGAAGGAAACACCATATATTTT

v_call: TRBV27
d_call: TRBD2
j_call: TRBJ2-5
clone_size: once
cdr3_aa: CASSSPTSGQETQYF
cdr3_nt: TGTGCCAGCAGTTCCCCGACTAGCGGGCAAGAGACCCAGTACTTC

v_call: TRBV4-1
d_call: NA
j_call: TRBJ1-5
clone_size: NA
cdr3_aa: CASSLVGGDQPQHF
cdr3_nt: TGCGCCAGCAGCCTTGTGGGGGGGGATCAGCCCCAGCATTTT

v_call: TRBV7-2
d_call: NA
j_call: TRBJ1-5
clone_size: NA
cdr3_aa: CASSLATAGHQPQHF
cdr3_nt: TGTGCCAGCAGCTTAGCGACAGCAGGACATCAGCCCCAGCATTTT

v_call: TRBV19
d_call: NA
j_call: TRBJ1-3
clone_size: NA
cdr3_aa: CASRRFSGNTIYF
cdr3_nt: TGTGCCAGTAGGCGGTTCTCTGGAAACACCATATATTTT

v_call: TRBV11-2
d_call: TRBD2
j_call: TRBJ2-1
clone_size: NA
cdr3_aa: CASVTSGRSLLYNEQFF
cdr3_nt: TGTGCCAGCGTTACTAGCGGGCGATCCCTTTTATACAATGAGCAGTTCTTC

v_call: TRBV7-3
d_call: TRBD2
j_call: TRBJ2-7
clone_size: NA
cdr3_aa: CASSLGASGDYEQYF
cdr3_nt: TGTGCCAGCAGCTTAGGGGCTAGCGGTGACTACGAGCAGTACTTC

v_call: TRBV7-2
d_call: TRBD2
j_call: TRBJ2-4
clone_size: NA
cdr3_aa: CASSLAVRGSNIQYF
cdr3_nt: TGTGCCAGCAGCTTAGCAGTGCGGGGGTCGAACATTCAGTACTTC

v_call: TRBV5-5
d_call: NA
j_call: TRBJ1-5
clone_size: NA
cdr3_aa: CASSRDPGGNQPQHF
cdr3_nt: TGTGCCAGCAGCCGGGACCCGGGGGGCAATCAGCCCCAGCATTTT

v_call: TRBV29-1
d_call: NA
j_call: TRBJ1-4
clone_size: NA
cdr3_aa: CSALGGTDEKLFF
cdr3_nt: TGCAGCGCCCTGGGGGGGACGGATGAAAAACTGTTTTTT

v_call: TRBV11-1
d_call: NA
j_call: TRBJ2-7
clone_size: once
cdr3_aa: CASSLSGYEQYF
cdr3_nt: TGTGCCAGCAGCTTATCAGGCTACGAGCAGTACTTC